The rows below give T cell receptor beta chains drawn from one sample of a study of spatial heterogeneity in lung cancer. TCRdb analysed the 5' RACE reads with MiXCR anew, one entry per CDR3 protein. The table records roughly 91,000 distinct CDR3 sequences, approximately 20% of them present only once. The sequenced sample was PBMCs, obtained at surgery. All receptors come from a male donor with early-stage non-small cell lung cancer. CDR3s include the opening cysteine and the closing phenylalanine or tryptophan. D genes are given only for firm matches. Only some rows state a clone size, as once, few, many or a class for expanded clones.

CDR3 DNA | CDR3 protein | V gene | clone size | D gene | J gene
TGTGCCAGCAGCCCCGCAGCTGATTCACCCCTCCACTTT | CASSPAADSPLHF | TRBV6-1 | many | . | TRBJ1-6
TGTGCCAGCAGCTTAGTAGCGGGGGACCCCACAGATACGCAGTATTTT | CASSLVAGDPTDTQYF | TRBV11-2 | few | TRBD2 | TRBJ2-3
TGCGCCAGCAGCGGCGGGACAGGGAGACCATCTAACTATGGCTACACCTTC | CASSGGTGRPSNYGYTF | TRBV5-1 | few | TRBD1 | TRBJ1-2
TGTGCCAGCACAACTAGCGGGGGAAGACAGTATTTT | CASTTSGGRQYF | TRBV6-2/TRBV6-3 | many | TRBD2 | TRBJ2-3
TGTGCCATCAGGCCGGAAGGGGATACGCAGTATTTT | CAIRPEGDTQYF | TRBV10-3 | few | . | TRBJ2-3
TGTGCCAGCAGCCTCGCTAGGACGGGTGGAAACACCATATATTTT | CASSLARTGGNTIYF | TRBV7-3 | . | . | TRBJ1-3
TGTGCCAGCAGCCCGGGACCGAAGAACACTGAAGCTTTCTTT | CASSPGPKNTEAFF | TRBV5-4 | few | . | TRBJ1-1
TGTGCCAGCAGCGTAGGAAGGGCTGATACGCAGTATTTT | CASSVGRADTQYF | TRBV9 | few | . | TRBJ2-3
TGTGCCAGCAGCCCCCGACAGGGCAGTGAGCAGTTCTTC | CASSPRQGSEQFF | TRBV7-6 | few | TRBD1 | TRBJ2-1
TGTGCCACCAGTGACCCTAGCGGGACCTCCTACAATGAGCAGTTCTTC | CATSDPSGTSYNEQFF | TRBV24-1 | few | TRBD2 | TRBJ2-1
TGTGCCAGCAGTCTCCCGCGGGGGGGGAGCTCCTACGAGCAGTACTTC | CASSLPRGGSSYEQYF | TRBV2 | . | TRBD2 | TRBJ2-7
TGTGCCAGCAGCGGGGGCCCGAACACTGAAGCTTTCTTT | CASSGGPNTEAFF | TRBV7-9 | many | . | TRBJ1-1
TGTGCCAGCAGCTTAGTCCCTAGCGAAGAGACCCAGTACTTC | CASSLVPSEETQYF | TRBV11-2 | . | . | TRBJ2-5
TGTGCCAGCAGCCAAGGGGTAGGGGGCAGGAGGCAAGAGACCCAGTACTTC | CASSQGVGGRRQETQYF | TRBV3-1 | . | TRBD1 | TRBJ2-5
TGTGCCAGCAGTTACCTATCGGGGCTGGGAGGGGGTAATCAGCCCCAGCATTTT | CASSYLSGLGGGNQPQHF | TRBV6-2/TRBV6-3 | . | . | TRBJ1-5
TGTGCCAGTAGTATGCGAGCGGGAGGCTACACCTTC | CASSMRAGGYTF | TRBV19 | . | . | TRBJ1-2
TGTGCCAGCAGTTCCGGGACAGAGCAGTACTTC | CASSSGTEQYF | TRBV6-5 | many | . | TRBJ2-7
TGTGCCAGCAGCTCCGTCCAAAATTGGGACGGGGAGCTGTTTTTT | CASSSVQNWDGELFF | TRBV28 | . | . | TRBJ2-2
TGTGCCAGCAGCCAAGATGCGGGAGGGAGGGGAGAGACCCAGTACTTC | CASSQDAGGRGETQYF | TRBV4-2 | few | TRBD2 | TRBJ2-5
TGTGCCAGCAGTTTGGCGGCTAGCGGCGATAGCTCCTACGAGCAGTACTTC | CASSLAASGDSSYEQYF | TRBV28 | . | TRBD2 | TRBJ2-7
TGTGCCAGCAGCAGGGGCAGCGACAATGAGCAGTTCTTC | CASSRGSDNEQFF | TRBV6-5 | few | . | TRBJ2-1
TGTGCCAGCAGTACGCAAGGGGAGGCCCAGCATTTT | CASSTQGEAQHF | TRBV12-3/TRBV12-4 | . | . | TRBJ1-5
TGCGCCAGCAGCCCCCCACAACGGGGTATGAACACTGAAGCTTTCTTT | CASSPPQRGMNTEAFF | TRBV5-1 | few | . | TRBJ1-1
TGTGCCAGCATGGACAGGGCCTTGATCTACGAGCAGTACTTC | CASMDRALIYEQYF | TRBV6-1 | few | TRBD1 | TRBJ2-7
TGCGCCAGCAGCCCTACAGGGGGAGGGGAAAAACTGTTTTTT | CASSPTGGGEKLFF | TRBV5-1 | . | TRBD1 | TRBJ1-4
TGTGCCAGCAGCTTGACAGGGGTTCACACAGATACGCAGTATTTT | CASSLTGVHTDTQYF | TRBV11-3 | . | TRBD1 | TRBJ2-3
TGCGCCAGCAAACTAGCGTTCGTACAGGATACGCAGTATTTT | CASKLAFVQDTQYF | TRBV5-1 | . | TRBD2 | TRBJ2-3
TGTGCCAGCAGCTTAGGTGTCGGGAGTTATAATGAGCAGTTCTTC | CASSLGVGSYNEQFF | TRBV11-1 | many | . | TRBJ2-1
TGTGCCAGCAGTTTAAGATGGGTCCGCAATGAGCAGTTCTTC | CASSLRWVRNEQFF | TRBV27 | . | . | TRBJ2-1
TGTGCCAGCAGCGTAGGACAGACGCCCAACACCGGGGAGCTGTTTTTT | CASSVGQTPNTGELFF | TRBV9 | few | . | TRBJ2-2
TGCAGCGTACAGACAGGGTATCCCTACGAGCAGTACTTC | CSVQTGYPYEQYF | TRBV29-1 | many | TRBD1 | TRBJ2-7
TGCAGTGCTAGAGATCAAAGGGGATACAATCAGCCCCAGCATTTT | CSARDQRGYNQPQHF | TRBV20-1 | few | . | TRBJ1-5
TGTGCCGGTTCGGAGTTAATGGGGAGGCGAGAAGCTTTCTTT | CAGSELMGRREAFF | TRBV30 | . | . | TRBJ1-1
TGCAGTGCACGGACTAGCGGGACTCTCGGCACAGATACGCAGTATTTT | CSARTSGTLGTDTQYF | TRBV20-1 | . | TRBD2 | TRBJ2-3
TGTGCCAGCAGCCCAGACAATGGACTGATCGAGGACTACGAGCAGTACTTC | CASSPDNGLIEDYEQYF | TRBV7-6 | medium-sized | . | TRBJ2-7
TGTGCCACCCAGGGGAGCGGGAGAGCCCTGCGCTCCTACAATGAGCAGTTCTTC | CATQGSGRALRSYNEQFF | TRBV6-1 | few | TRBD2 | TRBJ2-1
TGTGCCAGTAGTTTGACGGCTAGCGGAAACTACGAGCAGTACTTC | CASSLTASGNYEQYF | TRBV19 | . | TRBD2 | TRBJ2-7
TGCAGCGTTCAACCCGCCTGGGGGGGCCGGAACACTGAAGCTTTCTTT | CSVQPAWGGRNTEAFF | TRBV29-1 | few | . | TRBJ1-1
TGCGCCAGCAGCTTACAGGAGAACTATGGCTACACCTTC | CASSLQENYGYTF | TRBV5-1 | . | . | TRBJ1-2
TGTGCCATCACTCCGGGACACCTGAACACTGAAGCTTTCTTT | CAITPGHLNTEAFF | TRBV10-3 | many | . | TRBJ1-1
TGTGCCAGCAGCCAGTTGGACAGGGGCCTGCCCTACGAGCAGTACTTC | CASSQLDRGLPYEQYF | TRBV3-1 | . | TRBD1 | TRBJ2-7
TGCGCCAGCAGCTTGGTCGGAGGCGCCTACGAGCAGTACTTC | CASSLVGGAYEQYF | TRBV5-1 | . | . | TRBJ2-7
TGTGCCAGCAGCCAAGCTAAGACCCAGTACTTC | CASSQAKTQYF | TRBV14 | . | . | TRBJ2-5
TGTGCCAGCAGCCGAACGACTAGTAGCGGGGAGCTGTTTTTT | CASSRTTSSGELFF | TRBV3-1 | many | . | TRBJ2-2
TGTGCCAGCAGCTTACTCGTCCAGGCTAGCACAGATACGCAGTATTTT | CASSLLVQASTDTQYF | TRBV7-9 | . | . | TRBJ2-3
TGTGCCAGCAGCCAAGCTTGGGAGATGAACACTGAAGCTTTCTTT | CASSQAWEMNTEAFF | TRBV4-2 | many | . | TRBJ1-1
TGCAGCATAAGGGACAGGGGTGGAAATGAGCAGTTCTTC | CSIRDRGGNEQFF | TRBV29-1 | . | TRBD1 | TRBJ2-1
TGTGCCAGTAGTACACTAGCGGGCGGCAGCTCCTACAATGAGCAGTTCTTC | CASSTLAGGSSYNEQFF | TRBV19 | many | TRBD2 | TRBJ2-1
TGCGCCAGCAGCCCGAATCTAGCGGTCCCCTACGAGCAGTACTTC | CASSPNLAVPYEQYF | TRBV5-1 | . | TRBD2 | TRBJ2-7
TGTGCCGTCTCCACCGGGACATCCTACGAGCAGTACTTC | CAVSTGTSYEQYF | TRBV6-1 | few | . | TRBJ2-7
TGCAGTGCTAGTATCCCCACTCAAACCACCGGGGAGCTGTTTTTT | CSASIPTQTTGELFF | TRBV20-1 | . | . | TRBJ2-2
TGCAGGGCCCTTCGAATCTCTGGAAACACCATATATTTT | CRALRISGNTIYF | TRBV20-1 | . | . | TRBJ1-3
TGTGCCAGTAGTCCTCGGGCTAGTACACTATCTTCGGGCGAGCAGTACTTC | CASSPRASTLSSGEQYF | TRBV19 | . | . | TRBJ2-7
TGTGCCAGCAGGTACCTAACAGAGACCCAGTACTTC | CASRYLTETQYF | TRBV12-3/TRBV12-4 | many | . | TRBJ2-5